This paragraph reports one T cell receptor beta chain. Its specificity is unknown. The data were taken from a study of T cells in narcolepsy. Study details: Enrolled donors included narcolepsy type 1 or type 2 patients and healthy controls. Findings and limits, study-wide: Same-patient CSF and blood CD4+ T cell clonotypes included HCRT-specific and TRIB2-specific autoreactive ones. Healthy controls reportedly lacked the autoreactive clonotypes serially found in patients' blood. Some memory CD4+ repertoires had no autoreactive clone sequences.

J lost 4 bases, V lost 0 bases, and 5 bases had no gene match. The CDR3 runs 17 residues. Germline V CDR1 and CDR2: LNHNV, YYDKDF (reference sequence). Clones were sequenced by immunoSEQ multiplex PCR, and TCRdb holds only the in-frame ones, with some missing. The sample lists roughly 40,000 clones, approximately 85% occurring once. Material for sequencing was CD45RA- memory CD4+ T cells from PBMCs. J is TRBJ2-6 and V is TRBV15; 8 bases fit TRBD1. The receptor was isolated from a human donor with narcolepsy. CDR3 DNA sequence: TGTGCCACCAGCAGAGATGGACAGGGCTCCGGGGCCAACGTCCTGACTTTC. Protein sequence: CATSRDGQGSGANVLTF.